Below, 16 T cell receptor beta chains from the same sample are listed, as sequenced in a study of human T cells and chemical hapten exposure. TCRdb re-derived calls from the RACE reads in MiXCR, one entry per CDR3 protein. Of roughly 38,000 distinct CDR3 sequences in the sample, approximately 9.5% were seen once. Time point reported: patch test 3, about 24 weeks after DPC sensitization. As to treatment: therapeutic diphenylcyclopropenone sensitization with weekly scalp DPC. Unfractionated whole blood was the source of the extracted total RNA. Sequenced material: whole blood, taken in connection with sensitization to the hapten diphenylcyclopropenone (DPC). These TCRs come from a man in his fifties or sixties with alopecia areata. Some clones in this sample may be carry-over from other donors' samples.

The table lists this clonotype with a few counts. This chain joins TRBV5-1 and TRBJ2-2; D is possibly TRBD2 (6 bases). Trimming left V 1 base short and J 5 bases short, with 15 bases between. The CDR3 sequence is 16 residues long. Per germline, CDR1 SGHRS and CDR2 YFSETQ. The CDR3 loop is CASSLSGTRETGELFF. The CDR3 DNA reads as TGCGCCAGCAGCTTGTCCGGGACTCGGGAGACCGGGGAGCTGTTTTTT.

This clonotype was recorded many times. The V call is TRBV27, the J call TRBJ1-5, with 9 bases aligning to TRBD1. Germline V gene data show CDR1 as MNHEY and CDR2 as SMNVEV (reference sequence). Trimming cost V 2 bases and J 1 base; bases outside gene matches: 0. The CDR3 runs 15 residues. DNA of the CDR3: TGTGCCAGCAGTTTAGGGACAGGGAGCAATCAGCCCCAGCATTTT. It specifies CASSLGTGSNQPQHF.

This clonotype was picked up many times. The chain has TRBV6-6 and TRBJ2-5; D not resolved. CDR3 size: 12 residues. In germline, CDR1 is MNHNY, CDR2 SVGAGI (reference sequence). V was pared by 9 bases and J by 2 bases, with 10 bases between. CDR3 sequence (DNA): TGTGCCAGTAACAGAGATCAAGAGACCCAGTACTTC. Translated, it gives CASNRDQETQYF.

At least ten counts were recorded for this clonotype. V and J are TRBV9 and TRBJ2-1; 10 bases are shared with TRBD2. Germline assignment: CDR1 SGDLS and CDR2 YYNGEE. The junction had 6 bases not matched to a gene; V was cut back by 1 base and J by 5 bases. The CDR3 is made up of 16 amino acids. The CDR3 loop is CASSVTGTSAHNEQFF. The DNA of the CDR3 is TGTGCCAGCAGCGTAACCGGGACTAGCGCCCACAATGAGCAGTTCTTC.

This clonotype was recorded at least ten times. The chain is built from TRBV12-3 or TRBV12-4 and TRBJ1-1; possibly TRBD1 for D (6 bases). V lost 5 bases and J lost 6, with 19 bases in between. The CDR3 extends over 15 amino acids. CDR3 sequence reads: CASSGGQGMDAEAFF. Here the CDR3 DNA reads TGTGCCAGCAGTGGGGGGCAGGGTATGGACGCTGAAGCTTTCTTT.

The chain uses TRBV29-1 and TRBJ2-7, with D perhaps being TRBD1 or TRBD2 (5 bases each). V was shortened by 6 bases and J by 4 bases, with 19 bases between the two germline ends. In germline, CDR1 is SQVTM, CDR2 ANQGSEA. CDR3 length: 14 amino acids. The CDR3 coding sequence is TGCAGCGTCGGGTGGCAGGGACCAATATACGAGCAGTACTTC. This encodes CSVGWQGPIYEQYF.

The J gene is TRBJ2-7, the V gene TRBV11-3, with a weak D call TRBD2 (6 bases). The germline V gene encodes CDR1 SGHNT and CDR2 YENEEA. The ends were cut back, 2 bases at V and 3 bases at J, with 11 bases in the middle. This CDR3 spans 14 amino acids. CDR3: CASSLMEGSYEQYF. The DNA for the CDR3 is TGTGCCAGCAGCTTAATGGAGGGTAGCTACGAGCAGTACTTC.

This clonotype showed up many times. The CDR3 sequence: CASSSPPDRYSYEQYF. In DNA, the CDR3 is TGTGCCAGCAGTTCCCCACCGGACCGTTACTCCTACGAGCAGTACTTC. The chain uses TRBV6-6 and TRBJ2-7; D is unclear. V was shortened by 4 bases and J by 0 bases, with 16 bases between the two germline ends. Germline CDR1 and CDR2: MNHNY and SVGAGI (reference sequence). CDR3 size: 16 residues.

This clonotype has a count of ten or more. The chain joins TRBV20-1 to TRBJ2-5, with 10 bases that match TRBD2. The germline gives CDR1 DFQATT, CDR2 SNEGSKA (reference sequence). The CDR3 runs to 14 residues. V dropped 5 bases and J dropped 3; count of bases not matched to a gene: 6. The chain's CDR3 is CSALPLAGEETQYF. The CDR3 DNA sequence: TGCAGTGCTCTTCCGCTAGCGGGAGAAGAGACCCAGTACTTC.

The V and J genes are TRBV5-4 and TRBJ1-1; D gene unclear. This CDR3 contains 16 residues. Deletions cut 1 base from V and 0 bases from J, with 13 bases between. Germline V gene sequence: CDR1 SGHNT, CDR2 YYREEE (reference sequence). As DNA, the CDR3 is TGTGCCAGCAGCTTGTCCGGGTATGGGATGAACACTGAAGCTTTCTTT. This gives the protein CASSLSGYGMNTEAFF.

This clonotype was observed at least ten times. This chain links TRBV12-3 or TRBV12-4 with TRBJ2-5; D not resolved. CDR3 length: 13 residues. V shed 6 bases and J shed 4 bases, with 12 bases lying between them. The CDR3 sequence: CASSPSSGETQYF. The CDR3 DNA reads TGTGCCAGCAGCCCATCCTCAGGAGAGACCCAGTACTTC.

In its sample, this clonotype was seen a few times. V gene TRBV7-8 combines with J gene TRBJ2-7; D unclear. Germline V gene data show CDR1 as SGHVS and CDR2 as FQNEAQ. This CDR3 has 11 amino acids. Trimming removed 2 bases from V and 6 bases from J, with 5 bases in between. CDR3 sequence (DNA): TGTGCCAGCAGCTTAATAATCGAGCAGTACTTC. Amino acids: CASSLIIEQYF.

This clonotype was seen many times. This chain uses TRBV4-2 with TRBJ2-3, with D perhaps matching TRBD1 (5 bases). CDR1 and CDR2 (germline): LGHNA, YNFKEQ. The CDR3 has 14 residues. The ends were cut back, 2 bases at V and 4 bases at J, with 10 bases in the middle. CDR3 amino acids: CASSQLGDADTQYF. DNA for the CDR3: TGTGCCAGCAGCCAACTAGGGGATGCAGATACGCAGTATTTT.

This clonotype was recorded many times. The chain couples TRBV20-1 to TRBJ2-2; possibly TRBD2 for D (5 bases). V shed 1 base and J shed 6 bases, with 9 bases lying between them. The germline CDR1 and CDR2 sequences are DFQATT and SNEGSKA (reference sequence). The CDR3 covers 13 residues. The CDR3 sequence is CSARVSGSGELFF. The DNA of the CDR3 is TGCAGTGCTAGAGTATCGGGGTCCGGGGAGCTGTTTTTT.

This clonotype was observed many times. Written as DNA, the CDR3 is TGTGCCAGCAGTCCAGGGGCCGGCTATAATTCACCCCTCCACTTT. It translates to CASSPGAGYNSPLHF. The chain combines TRBV28 with TRBJ1-6; D is possibly TRBD1 (6 bases). This CDR3 region has 15 residues. V dropped 5 bases and J dropped 3 bases, with 11 bases sitting between them. CDR1 is MDHEN, CDR2 SYDVKM, per germline.

This clonotype was seen at least ten times. The V call is TRBV2, the J call TRBJ2-2; D gene uncertain. There are 17 residues in the CDR3. CDR1 is SNHLY, CDR2 FYNNEI, per germline. The V end lost 5 bases, the J end lost 5 bases, and 21 bases lay between the germline ends. The CDR3 sequence is CASSLNKFRALTGELFF. CDR3 coding DNA: TGTGCCAGCAGTCTCAATAAATTCCGGGCCCTAACCGGGGAGCTGTTTTTT.